A single sample is the source of the 25 T cell receptor beta chains below, sequenced in a study of response to subunit inactivated influenza vaccine. Each CDR3 protein gets one entry after TCRdb re-called the RT-PCR reads with MiXCR. This table has 650,000 to 700,000 distinct CDR3 sequences, 15% to 18% appearing once. The sample was PBMCs from blood, taken about 12 days after vaccination. The receptor source for this set is a man aged 50-60 years who received an inactivated influenza vaccine.

Only a few counts were recorded for this clonotype. V and J are TRBV15 and TRBJ1-5; D is unclear. The CDR3 spans 14 residues. Germline lookup yields CDR1 LNHNV and CDR2 YYDKDF (reference sequence). V lost 2 bases, J lost 4 bases, and 9 bases lay in between. The CDR3 nucleotides read TGTGCCACCAGCAGAAGGATAGGGAATCAGCCCCAGCATTTT. It yields the protein CATSRRIGNQPQHF.

This chain joins TRBV6-1 and TRBJ1-1; D gene ambiguous. Germline CDR1 and CDR2: MNHNS and SASEGT. CDR3 length: 14 amino acids. The germline V and J ends were trimmed by 6 bases and 0 bases, with 11 bases remaining between them. CDR3 DNA sequence: TGTGCCAGCAGACAAACAGTTTTGAACACTGAAGCTTTCTTT. Its protein product is CASRQTVLNTEAFF.

This chain uses TRBV30 with TRBJ2-5; D is perhaps TRBD2 (5 bases). With 0 bases removed from V and 5 bases from J, the gap between germline ends came to 7 bases. CDR3 length: 12 residues. From germline, CDR1 is GTSNPN and CDR2 SVGIG (reference sequence). The CDR3 nucleotides are TGTGCCTGGAGTGTACTAGTGGAGACCCAGTACTTC. Encoded protein: CAWSVLVETQYF.

The V gene is TRBV29-1, the J gene TRBJ1-5, with 7 bases lining up with TRBD1. The CDR3 loop spans 18 amino acids. Looked up from germline, CDR1 is SQVTM and CDR2 is ANQGSEA. V trimming: 6 bases; J trimming: 0 bases; junction bases outside the gene matches: 17. CDR3 nucleotides: TGCAGCGTCAACGGCCGGGACAGTCGAACTAATAGCAATCAGCCCCAGCATTTT. This encodes CSVNGRDSRTNSNQPQHF.

The rearrangement links TRBV5-1 to TRBJ2-7, with TRBD2 as a possible D gene (7 bases). Germline assignment: CDR1 SGHRS and CDR2 YFSETQ. The CDR3 has 15 residues. V shed 4 bases and J shed 2 bases, with 16 bases lying between them. As DNA, the CDR3 is TGCGCCAGCAGCAGTGGGGGGCTAGCGGCCTACGAGCAGTACTTC. This gives the protein CASSSGGLAAYEQYF.

The CDR3 bases are TGTGCCAGCAGTGTGGGACAGGGGGCTGGCTACACCTTC. Protein sequence: CASSVGQGAGYTF. The J gene is TRBJ1-2, the V gene TRBV12-3 or TRBV12-4, with 12 bases matching TRBD1. V gave up 5 bases and J gave up 7 bases; unmatched junction bases: 2. This CDR3 region has 13 residues.

A few counts support this clonotype. The chain joins TRBV29-1 to TRBJ1-2, with 8 nucleotides matching TRBD1. Germline CDR1 is SQVTM and CDR2 is ANQGSEA. The CDR3 contains 16 residues. Trimming at V came to 1 base and at J to 2 bases, leaving 9 bases not matched to a gene. Here the CDR3 reads CSVEAGDRPQNYGYTF. CDR3 nucleotides: TGCAGCGTTGAAGCTGGGGACAGGCCCCAAAACTATGGCTACACCTTC.

This chain links TRBV6-5 with TRBJ1-2, with 7 bases that match TRBD1. V lost 1 base, J lost 0 bases, and 2 bases stayed unmatched. Germline values: CDR1 MNHEY, CDR2 SVGAGI. The CDR3 covers 15 residues. The CDR3 nucleotides read TGTGCCAGCAGTTACTACAGGGGAACTAACTATGGCTACACCTTC. Amino acids: CASSYYRGTNYGYTF.

This clonotype was observed at least ten times. V gene TRBV29-1 combines with J gene TRBJ2-1; the match to TRBD2 covers 12 bases. Germline-derived CDR1 and CDR2 are SQVTM and ANQGSEA. This CDR3 spans 15 amino acids. Unmatched junction bases numbered 3, after V lost 4 bases and J lost 2 bases. CDR3 DNA sequence: TGCAGCGTTGGACCTAGCGGGGGGGCCTACAATGAGCAGTTCTTC. Its translation is CSVGPSGGAYNEQFF.

The table lists this clonotype with many counts. In DNA form, the CDR3 reads TGCGCCAGCAGCAAGACTAGCGGGGGGTTGGATGAGCAGTTCTTC. Amino acids: CASSKTSGGLDEQFF. The rearrangement joins TRBV5-1 to TRBJ2-1; 13 bases agree with TRBD2. The CDR3 totals 15 residues. Losses at the gene ends were 4 bases for V and 8 bases for J; bases not matched to a gene: 6. Germline V gene data show CDR1 as SGHRS and CDR2 as YFSETQ.

This clonotype occurred a few times. The V and J genes are TRBV5-1 and TRBJ2-1; no clear D. The germline V gene has CDR1 SGHRS and CDR2 YFSETQ. The CDR3 extends over 15 amino acids. Trimming pared 2 bases from V and 6 bases from J, leaving 15 bases between. CDR3 residues: CASSFTHDKGNEQFF. The DNA of the CDR3 is TGCGCCAGCAGCTTTACTCATGATAAGGGCAATGAGCAGTTCTTC.

The V and J genes are TRBV12-3 or TRBV12-4 and TRBJ1-1; D unclear. Trimming left V 6 bases short and J 1 base short, with 9 bases between. The CDR3 is made up of 13 amino acids. The CDR3 is CASRQTGNTEAFF. The CDR3 coding sequence is TGTGCCAGCAGGCAGACTGGGAACACTGAAGCTTTCTTT.

This clonotype was counted only a few times. As DNA, the CDR3 is TGTGCCAGCAGTGGCGGCTCTCTGAACGGGTCGTCAGGGGCCAACGTCCTGACTTTC. This translates into CASSGGSLNGSSGANVLTF. The V call is TRBV7-3, the J call TRBJ2-6; D is unresolved. V lost 6 bases and J 4 bases, leaving 25 bases between the germline ends. The length of the CDR3 is 19 residues. Looked up from germline, CDR1 is SGHTA and CDR2 is FQGTGA. Variable domain in full (rest from reference TRBV7-3 and TRBJ2-6): GAGVSQTPSNKVTEKGKYVELRCDPISGHTALYWYRQSLGQGPEFLIYFQGTGAADDSGLPNDRFFAVRPEGSVSTLKIQRTERGDSAVYLCASSGGSLNGSSGANVLTFGAGSRLTVL.

This clonotype was found a few times. The V gene is TRBV7-8, the J gene TRBJ2-2; D tentatively fits TRBD1 or TRBD2 (5 bases each). The CDR3 extends over 15 amino acids. Germline V gene lookup returns CDR1 SGHVS and CDR2 FQNEAQ. Trimming removed 10 bases from V and 4 bases from J, with 19 bases in between. The chain's CDR3 is CATILSGALTGELFF. CDR3 nucleotides: TGTGCCACCATCCTTTCCGGGGCCCTCACCGGGGAGCTGTTTTTT.

In DNA, the CDR3 is TGCAGCGCTAGGACTAGCGGGAGGGCCGGGGAGCTGTTTTTT. The encoded protein is CSARTSGRAGELFF. The gene calls are TRBV29-1 and TRBJ2-2; 15 nucleotides align to TRBD2. With 7 bases clipped from V and 6 bases from J, the junction kept 3 bases outside the gene matches. CDR3 length: 14 residues. Germline V lookup: CDR1 SQVTM, CDR2 ANQGSEA.

CDR3 bases: TGTGCCAGCAGCCCGACTAGCGGGGGGGGATTCTCCTACGAGCAGTACTTC. This encodes CASSPTSGGGFSYEQYF. The J gene is TRBJ2-7, the V gene TRBV12-3 or TRBV12-4, with 14 bases lining up with TRBD2. V gave up 6 bases and J gave up 0 bases; unmatched junction bases: 7. This CDR3 has 17 residues.

This rearrangement joins TRBV6-1 to TRBJ2-1; 9 nucleotides line up with TRBD2. Germline assignment: CDR1 MNHNS and CDR2 SASEGT. V lost 8 bases and J lost 4; bases outside the gene matches: 3. The CDR3 is 13 amino acids. In DNA form, the CDR3 reads TGTGCCAGCGGACTAGCGCCTTACAATGAGCAGTTCTTC. This gives the protein CASGLAPYNEQFF.

The rearrangement links TRBV12-3 or TRBV12-4 to TRBJ2-7; D may be TRBD2 (5 bases). The CDR3 loop spans 11 amino acids. V lost 11 bases and J 5 bases, leaving 13 bases between the germline ends. CDR3: CAAHTRHEQYF. CDR3 bases: TGTGCCGCGCATACTAGGCACGAGCAGTACTTC.

This clonotype was recorded at least ten times. This chain links TRBV4-1 with TRBJ2-5; maybe TRBD2 (6 bases). In germline, CDR1 is MGHRA, CDR2 YSYEKL. This CDR3 comprises 14 residues. V was trimmed by 5 bases and J by 4 bases, leaving 14 bases between them. The chain's CDR3 is CASSNRGGPETQYF. The DNA of the CDR3 is TGCGCCAGCAGCAACCGCGGAGGGCCAGAGACCCAGTACTTC.

The chain is built from TRBV7-2 and TRBJ1-6; 8 bases fit TRBD1. Trimming took 5 bases from V and 11 from J; bases not matched to a gene: 5. CDR1 SGHTA and CDR2 FQGNSA come from the germline V gene. This CDR3 comprises 13 residues. The CDR3 loop is CASSPGTGPPLHF. For the CDR3, the DNA is TGTGCCAGCAGCCCCGGGACAGGACCACCCCTCCACTTT. Variable domain in full (rest from reference TRBV7-2 and TRBJ1-6): GAGVSQSPSNKVTEKGKDVELRCDPISGHTALYWYRQSLGQGLEFLIYFQGNSAPDKSGLPSDRFSAERTGGSVSTLTIQRTQQEDSAVYLCASSPGTGPPLHFGNGTRLTVT.

There are many counts of this clonotype. CDR3 loop: CAISERSLRAYEQYF. Written as DNA, the CDR3 is TGTGCCATCAGTGAGAGGAGTCTTAGAGCCTACGAGCAGTACTTC. The gene calls are TRBV10-3 and TRBJ2-7, with D unclear. This CDR3 has 15 amino acids. Trimming cost V 2 bases and J 2 bases, with 13 bases left between them. The V gene's germline CDR1 is ENHRY and CDR2 SYGVKD.

The V and J genes are TRBV29-1 and TRBJ2-1; TRBD1 matches at 8 bases. Germline CDR1 SQVTM, CDR2 ANQGSEA. This CDR3 has 12 residues. CDR3 in amino acids: CSADRGYNEQFF. Written as DNA, the CDR3 is TGCAGTGCCGACAGGGGCTACAATGAGCAGTTCTTC.

This clonotype was observed a few times. The J gene is TRBJ2-3, the V gene TRBV29-1; D uncertain. V lost 4 bases and J lost 2, with 7 bases in between. Germline V gene data show CDR1 as SQVTM and CDR2 as ANQGSEA. CDR3 length: 12 residues. The CDR3 coding sequence is TGCAGCGTTGGAACAGACACAGATACGCAGTATTTT. Translation: CSVGTDTDTQYF.

J is TRBJ1-5 and V is TRBV28; 8 nucleotides align to TRBD1. This CDR3 region has 16 residues. Looked up from germline, CDR1 is MDHEN and CDR2 is SYDVKM. Trimming removed 3 bases from V and 3 bases from J; junction bases left unmatched: 7. The CDR3 DNA follows: TGTGCCAGCAGTTTCCTGACAGGGGCTCCCAATCAGCCCCAGCATTTT. Amino acids: CASSFLTGAPNQPQHF.

V is TRBV12-3 or TRBV12-4 and J is TRBJ1-5; D ambiguous. The CDR3 has 14 amino acids. The ends were cut back, 2 bases at V and 4 bases at J, with 9 bases in the middle. The CDR3 protein is CASSLYGENQPQHF. The CDR3 region has the DNA TGTGCCAGCAGTTTATACGGAGAGAATCAGCCCCAGCATTTT.